This TCR beta chain was sequenced in a study of CD8+CD57+ T cells in acquired aplastic anemia. General study results and limits: Lower diversity was found in CD8+CD57+ cells than in total CD4+ and CD8+ pools in patients.

V dropped 3 bases and J dropped 1; count of bases not matched to a gene: 6. The CDR3 totals 15 residues. Per germline, CDR1 DFQATT and CDR2 SNEGSKA (reference sequence). The template used for profiling TCR beta VDJ and CDR3 was genomic DNA. TCRdb re-derived calls from the reads in MiXCR, one entry per CDR3 protein. The top ten hold more than 70% of the sample, which has around 19,000 distinct CDR3 sequences, approximately 39% seen once. Comments on this clonotype: The antigen is unknown.

Previously, flow cytometry had revealed CD8+CD57+ cell expansion in the patients chosen for sequencing. Effector memory cells that were CD8+CD57+ were also sequenced from about 15% of the 12 patients. Each patient gave a blood sample that was collected before any therapy had been received. Bead-enriched CD8+CD57+ cells yielded around 1.5 ug DNA on average. Specimen: CD8+CD57+ T cells sorted from PBMCs. The subset was: bead-enriched CD8+CD57+ effector memory T cells from SAA patients. This rearrangement joins TRBV20-1 to TRBJ1-1; 9 positions agree with TRBD1. This TCR was recovered from a human donor with aplastic anemia. The CDR3 sequence is CSARTGGMANTEAFF. The CDR3 region has the DNA TGCAGTGCTAGGACAGGGGGAATGGCGAACACTGAAGCTTTCTTT.